These 32 T cell receptor beta chains came from one sample sequenced in a study of CD8+ T cells in alopecia areata (dated by TCRdb to 2016 to 2018). The time point label corresponds to: about 25 weeks on oral tofacitinib. According to the study, the label for this sample's treatment or condition signals: oral pan-JAK inhibitor, 5-10 mg twice daily. Receptor libraries were prepared by the immunoSEQ multiplex PCR assay. RNA was extracted from all samples and reverse transcribed into cDNA as template for TCR sequencing. TCRdb mirrors the immuneACCESS table, restricted to in-frame sequences. Some clones are absent from its copies; in checked studies, under half trace to an unresolved V gene, and the reason for the others is unknown. The sample table holds 80,000 to 100,000 clones, of which 40% to 50% were seen once. About 17% of the sample comes from the top ten. Sequenced here: CD8+ T cells sorted from blood, sampled at week 24, from a patient treated with tofacitinib. These receptor sequences come from a human donor with alopecia areata.

The chain recombines TRBV27 with TRBJ1-5, with a tentative D call TRBD1 (5 bases). V lost 5 bases to trimming and J lost 2 bases, with 10 bases between them. Germline CDR1 is MNHEY and CDR2 is SMNVEV (reference sequence). The CDR3 sequence is 14 residues long. This CDR3 is CASSPQGGNQPQHF. CDR3 nucleotides: TGTGCCAGCAGTCCTCAGGGCGGCAATCAGCCCCAGCATTTT.

V and J are TRBV19 and TRBJ1-1; a weak D match, TRBD1 (5 bases). In germline, CDR1 is LNHDA, CDR2 SQIVND (reference sequence). With 7 bases removed from V and 4 bases from J, the gap between germline ends came to 19 bases. The CDR3 extends over 15 amino acids. The CDR3 reads CASTRGGSNPTEAFF. CDR3 in DNA: TGTGCCAGTACCCGGGGGGGTTCAAACCCCACTGAAGCTTTCTTT.

This chain links TRBV29-1 with TRBJ1-2; tentative D call: TRBD1 (5 bases). CDR3 length equals 11 residues. Germline loops: CDR1 SQVTM, CDR2 ANQGSEA. Trimming removed 6 bases at V and 5 bases at J, with 10 bases between. The DNA for the CDR3 is TGCAGCGTACCCAGGGATTATGGCTACACCTTC. Its translation is CSVPRDYGYTF.

The V call is TRBV2, the J call TRBJ2-7; 8 bases line up with TRBD1. V lost 8 bases, J lost 3 bases, and 12 bases stayed unmatched. The CDR3 runs to 15 residues. Per germline, CDR1 SNHLY and CDR2 FYNNEI. This chain's CDR3 is CASAALGQANYEQYF. The CDR3 DNA reads as TGTGCCAGCGCCGCTTTGGGACAGGCAAACTACGAGCAGTACTTC.

This chain links TRBV29-1 with TRBJ1-1; no firm D call. Germline V gene lookup returns CDR1 SQVTM and CDR2 ANQGSEA. V was pared by 4 bases and J by 7 bases, with 10 bases between. The CDR3 runs 11 residues. CDR3 amino acids: CSVGGRLEAFF. DNA for the CDR3: TGCAGCGTTGGAGGGAGGCTTGAAGCTTTCTTT.

The chain joins TRBV29-1 to TRBJ2-5; D not certain. The V end was cut by 7 bases, the J end by 8 bases, with 11 bases between. The germline gives CDR1 SQVTM, CDR2 ANQGSEA. This CDR3 is 10 amino acids long. The CDR3 reads CSAAIGTQYF. CDR3 sequence (DNA): TGCAGCGCCGCAATCGGAACCCAGTACTTC.

This clone was counted once. The J gene is TRBJ2-7, the V gene TRBV9; 7 bases align to TRBD2. Germline V gives CDR1 SGDLS, CDR2 YYNGEE. V lost 0 bases to trimming and J lost 2 bases; unmatched junction nucleotides: 5. The CDR3 contains 15 residues. The CDR3 nucleotides are TGTGCCAGCAGCGTAGGTTCTAGCGGCACCTACGAGCAGTACTTC. Residues: CASSVGSSGTYEQYF.

The chain carries TRBV30 and TRBJ2-2; D unresolved. The V end lost 8 bases, the J end lost 3 bases, and 4 bases lay between the germline ends. The CDR3 is made up of 10 amino acids. The germline CDR1 and CDR2 sequences are GTSNPN and SVGIG (reference sequence). CDR3 sequence (DNA): TGTGCCGGACACACCGGGGAGCTGTTTTTT. Protein sequence: CAGHTGELFF.

This clone has only a few counts. The J gene is TRBJ2-7, the V gene TRBV29-1; tentative D call: TRBD1 (5 bases). Per the germline V gene, CDR1 is SQVTM and CDR2 is ANQGSEA. V shed 5 bases and J shed 5 bases, with 13 bases lying between them. This CDR3 spans 12 amino acids. The CDR3 protein is CSVLQAAHEQYF. The CDR3 DNA is TGCAGCGTTCTACAGGCCGCCCACGAGCAGTACTTC.

This clone has just a few counts. The chain employs TRBV11-2 and TRBJ2-3; D is undetermined. The germline V and J ends were trimmed by 4 bases and 0 bases, with 8 bases remaining between them. The CDR3 extends over 14 amino acids. Per germline, CDR1 SGHAT and CDR2 FQNNGV. The chain's CDR3 is CASSSAGSTDTQYF. Here the CDR3 DNA reads TGTGCCAGCAGCTCAGCAGGAAGCACAGATACGCAGTATTTT.

The CDR3 spells CASSVDDRSSYNEQFF. The CDR3 bases are TGTGCCAGCAGCGTAGATGACAGGAGCTCCTACAATGAGCAGTTCTTC. The J gene is TRBJ2-1, the V gene TRBV9; a possible D gene is TRBD1 (6 bases). The germline V gene has CDR1 SGDLS and CDR2 YYNGEE. The CDR3 has 16 residues. Trimming took off 0 bases at V and 0 bases at J, with 10 bases between the two ends.

The V call is TRBV27, the J call TRBJ2-7; D might be TRBD2 (5 bases). Trimming removed 8 bases at V and 4 bases at J, with 15 bases between. Germline loops: CDR1 MNHEY, CDR2 SMNVEV (reference sequence). This CDR3 comprises 13 residues. CDR3 in amino acids: CASGLGILYEQYF. CDR3 coding DNA: TGTGCCAGCGGACTCGGGATTCTGTACGAGCAGTACTTC.

In this sample, this clone turned up a few times. This chain joins TRBV29-1 and TRBJ2-7; D is possibly TRBD1 or TRBD2 (5 bases each). CDR1 is SQVTM and CDR2 is ANQGSEA in the germline V gene. Trimming took 2 bases from V and 3 from J, leaving 17 bases between them. The CDR3 runs to 15 residues. CDR3 sequence: CSVELVDGDLYEQYF. The CDR3 DNA reads TGCAGCGTTGAACTAGTCGATGGGGACCTCTACGAGCAGTACTTC.

The chain recombines TRBV7-9 with TRBJ2-2; tentatively, D is TRBD1 (5 bases). This CDR3 is 14 amino acids long. V lost 6 bases and J 4 bases, leaving 12 bases between the germline ends. Germline CDR1 reads SEHNR; CDR2 reads FQNEAQ (reference sequence). The DNA for the CDR3 is TGTGCCAGCAGGAGAGAAAGGGGCACCGGGGAGCTGTTTTTT. Protein: CASRRERGTGELFF. The whole variable domain, filled in from reference TRBV7-9 and TRBJ2-2, reads DTGVSQNPRHKITKRGQNVTFRCDPISEHNRLYWYRQTLGQGPEFLTYFQNEAQLEKSRLLSDRFSAERPKGSFSTLEIQRTEQGDSAMYLCASRRERGTGELFFGEGSRLTVL.

This clone has just one count. This chain links TRBV6-1 with TRBJ1-1; a possible D gene is TRBD1 (5 bases). Germline CDR1 and CDR2: MNHNS and SASEGT. Trimming stripped 0 bases from V and 2 bases from J, with 10 bases between. The CDR3 is 15 residues long. The chain's CDR3 is CASSEARTLNTEAFF. Written as DNA, the CDR3 is TGTGCCAGCAGTGAAGCAAGGACACTAAACACTGAAGCTTTCTTT.

V and J are TRBV19 and TRBJ2-2; D uncertain. The CDR3 sequence is 14 residues long. Trimming pared 1 base from V and 2 bases from J, leaving 5 bases between. Germline V gene sequence: CDR1 LNHDA, CDR2 SQIVND (reference sequence). The CDR3 protein is CASSIGPNTGELFF. CDR3 bases: TGTGCCAGTAGTATAGGACCAAACACCGGGGAGCTGTTTTTT.

This clone was seen a few times. The rearrangement joins TRBV9 to TRBJ2-5, with 7 bases lining up with TRBD2. The DNA matches TRBJ2-7 better at its end, which makes the J call doubtful. The V gene's germline CDR1 is SGDLS and CDR2 YYNGEE. The length of the CDR3 is 14 residues. CDR3 DNA sequence: TGTGCCAGCAGCGCCGGGGGGAGTTCCTACGAGCAGTACTTC. As protein: CASSAGGSSYEQYF.

This clone was seen a few times. V and J are TRBV29-1 and TRBJ2-6; TRBD2 aligns across 7 bases. The CDR3 length is 17 residues. Germline V gives CDR1 SQVTM, CDR2 ANQGSEA. V shed 6 bases, J shed 0 bases, and the junction held 11 bases outside the gene matches. The CDR3 nucleotides read TGCAGCGTAATCGAGCGGGAAGTCATCTCTGGGGCCAACGTCCTGACTTTC. It codes for CSVIEREVISGANVLTF.

The chain couples TRBV10-3 to TRBJ2-7; 7 positions match TRBD1. This CDR3 has 13 amino acids. The V and J ends lost 10 bases and 5 bases, in that order; junction bases with no gene match: 11. CDR1 is ENHRY and CDR2 is SYGVKD in the germline V gene. As DNA, the CDR3 is TGTGCCAACTCTCAAACAGGGGTCCACGAGCAGTACTTC. It encodes CANSQTGVHEQYF.

V gene TRBV7-9 combines with J gene TRBJ2-7; 7 positions match TRBD1. The CDR3 sequence is 12 residues long. Germline V gives CDR1 SEHNR, CDR2 FQNEAQ (reference sequence). The J segment lost 6 bases and the V segment lost 6 bases, leaving 5 bases of the junction unmatched. CDR3 sequence reads: CASRTGELEQYF. The CDR3 nucleotides read TGTGCCAGCAGAACAGGGGAACTCGAGCAGTACTTC.

This clone was counted only a few times. The chain joins TRBV29-1 to TRBJ2-7; D is undetermined. V was pared by 5 bases and J by 4 bases, with 9 bases between. Germline assignment: CDR1 SQVTM and CDR2 ANQGSEA. This CDR3 has 11 amino acids. CDR3 nucleotides: TGCAGCGTTCTCTTATCGTACGAGCAGTACTTC. It yields the protein CSVLLSYEQYF.

CDR3 residues: CASSDGLAGLGNEQFF. CDR3 DNA sequence: TGTGCCAGCAGTGACGGACTAGCGGGACTAGGTAATGAGCAGTTCTTC. The chain recombines TRBV2 with TRBJ2-1; 12 bases match TRBD2. Germline CDR1 is SNHLY and CDR2 is FYNNEI. After removal of 3 bases from V and 7 bases from J, the junction contained 7 bases not matched to a gene. The length of the CDR3 is 16 residues.

The genes are TRBV7-3 and TRBJ2-3; 11 bases agree with TRBD2. CDR1 is SGHTA, CDR2 FQGTGA, per germline. Germline trimming cut 4 bases from V and 6 bases from J; bases unmatched to any gene: 6. This CDR3 is built from 15 residues. The CDR3 protein is CASSSTSGSSDTQYF. The CDR3 DNA reads TGTGCCAGCAGCTCCACTAGCGGGAGTTCCGATACGCAGTATTTT.

Regarding this clone: Distinct nucleotide sequences in the sample also encode this CDR3. This chain links TRBV30 with TRBJ1-1; no clear D gene. Germline CDR1 and CDR2: GTSNPN and SVGIG (reference sequence). Trimming cost V 0 bases and J 2 bases, with 7 bases left between them. The length of the CDR3 is 13 residues. The CDR3 coding sequence is TGTGCCTGGAGTGTAGGGTTAAACACTGAAGCTTTCTTT. Translated: CAWSVGLNTEAFF.

The chain carries TRBV29-1 and TRBJ2-7, with D hard to call. The J call may not be correct, given that the DNA end is closer to TRBJ2-5. The CDR3 spans 13 residues. Germline loops: CDR1 SQVTM, CDR2 ANQGSEA. The CDR3 loop reads CSAEQKEPETQYF. CDR3 in DNA: TGCAGCGCGGAACAGAAAGAGCCGGAGACCCAGTACTTC.

This chain joins TRBV5-6 and TRBJ2-1, with D perhaps matching TRBD1 or TRBD2 (5 bases each). The V end lost 2 bases, the J end lost 9 bases, and 9 bases lay between the germline ends. CDR3 size: 12 residues. Germline CDR1 and CDR2: SGHDT and YYEEEE. CDR3 coding DNA: TGTGCCAGCAGCTTAGGGGACCTTGAGCAGTTCTTC. Its translation is CASSLGDLEQFF.

In its sample, this clone was seen a few times. This chain joins TRBV28 and TRBJ2-7, with D perhaps given as TRBD1 or TRBD2 (5 bases each). Trimming left V 3 bases short and J 3 bases short, with 15 bases between. The V gene's germline CDR1 is MDHEN and CDR2 SYDVKM. This CDR3 has 15 residues. CDR3 protein: CASSFAGVGDYEQYF. In DNA form, the CDR3 reads TGTGCCAGCAGTTTTGCGGGCGTAGGGGACTACGAGCAGTACTTC.

This chain links TRBV25-1 with TRBJ2-3; possibly TRBD2 for D (5 bases). The germline V gene encodes CDR1 MGHDK and CDR2 SYGVNS. Trimming shortened V by 4 bases and J by 5 bases, and 16 bases separated the two germline ends. This CDR3 is built from 15 residues. CDR3 bases: TGTGCCAGCAGTGCCCATGGAGGTCCGGGAGATACGCAGTATTTT. Translation: CASSAHGGPGDTQYF.

The chain is built from TRBV18 and TRBJ1-1; D gene unclear. The CDR3 is 17 amino acids. CDR1 is KGHSH and CDR2 is LQKENI in the germline V gene. V dropped 4 bases and J dropped 0 bases, with 18 bases sitting between them. CDR3 sequence (DNA): TGTGCCAGCTCACGAGAAGGCCGGGGATACGTGAACACTGAAGCTTTCTTT. This sequence encodes CASSREGRGYVNTEAFF.

This chain links TRBV29-1 with TRBJ2-2; 8 bases agree with TRBD2. Germline CDR1 and CDR2: SQVTM and ANQGSEA. CDR3 length: 14 residues. Trimming at V came to 3 bases and at J to 7 bases, leaving 7 bases not matched to a gene. The DNA for the CDR3 is TGCAGCGTTGAGGGGACTAGTGCGGTCGGGGAGCTGTTTTTT. Translating gives CSVEGTSAVGELFF.

About this clone itself: The sample holds other DNA sequences that translate to the same CDR3. This chain joins TRBV6-1 and TRBJ2-6; either TRBD1 or TRBD2 may fit D (5 bases each). CDR3 length equals 16 residues. Trimming stripped 6 bases from V and 9 bases from J, with 21 bases between. Germline loops: CDR1 MNHNS, CDR2 SASEGT. In nucleotides, the CDR3 is TGTGCCAGCAGCGAATGGGGGATTGGGGTGGTCAACGTCCTGACTTTC. As protein: CASSEWGIGVVNVLTF.

The chain combines TRBV7-9 with TRBJ2-1, with 12 bases that match TRBD2. J was trimmed by 3 bases and V by 4 bases; bases with no gene match: 1. This CDR3 is 15 amino acids long. CDR1 is SEHNR and CDR2 is FQNEAQ in the germline V gene (reference sequence). CDR3 loop: CASSSTSGSYNEQFF. The CDR3 DNA reads TGTGCCAGCAGCTCGACTAGCGGGAGCTACAATGAGCAGTTCTTC.